The text below deals with one TCR beta chain. Naive CD45RA+ and memory CD45RA-negative subsets were split from CD4+ cells. Samples underwent the assay at deep level. Per the original methods: In the immunoSEQ data, sequences were junction-only and lacked quality scores, so filtering differed. Sequencing was performed with immunoSEQ multiplex PCR; in TCRdb, only in-frame clones are kept and a portion is missing. Clonal size and the V and J genes are those of that table, whereas D and trimming came from the DNA. The sample yields roughly 2.5 million clones, more than 80% seen once. This sample is drawn from a study of shared clonotypes between healthy human individuals. Whole-study context: CD4 naive and CD4 memory each took three plates per donor, while CD8 naive took two and CD8 memory one.

V was cut by 3 bases and J by 0 bases, with 11 bases left in between. Germline-derived CDR1 and CDR2 are SGHTA and FQGNSA. CDR3 length: 16 residues. This chain links TRBV7-2 with TRBJ1-4, with D perhaps TRBD1 (6 bases). This receptor was taken from a man younger than 35 in good health. The sample comprised naive CD4+ T cells sorted from blood. The sample's subset: CD45RA+ positively selected. CDR3 DNA sequence: TGTGCCAGCAGCTTGTCCACAGGGACAACTAATGAAAAACTGTTTTTT. Amino acids: CASSLSTGTTNEKLFF. The complete variable domain, with remaining parts taken from reference TRBV7-2 and TRBJ1-4, reads GAGVSQSPSNKVTEKGKDVELRCDPISGHTALYWYRQSLGQGLEFLIYFQGNSAPDKSGLPSDRFSAERTGGSVSTLTIQRTQQEDSAVYLCASSLSTGTTNEKLFFGSGTQLSVL.